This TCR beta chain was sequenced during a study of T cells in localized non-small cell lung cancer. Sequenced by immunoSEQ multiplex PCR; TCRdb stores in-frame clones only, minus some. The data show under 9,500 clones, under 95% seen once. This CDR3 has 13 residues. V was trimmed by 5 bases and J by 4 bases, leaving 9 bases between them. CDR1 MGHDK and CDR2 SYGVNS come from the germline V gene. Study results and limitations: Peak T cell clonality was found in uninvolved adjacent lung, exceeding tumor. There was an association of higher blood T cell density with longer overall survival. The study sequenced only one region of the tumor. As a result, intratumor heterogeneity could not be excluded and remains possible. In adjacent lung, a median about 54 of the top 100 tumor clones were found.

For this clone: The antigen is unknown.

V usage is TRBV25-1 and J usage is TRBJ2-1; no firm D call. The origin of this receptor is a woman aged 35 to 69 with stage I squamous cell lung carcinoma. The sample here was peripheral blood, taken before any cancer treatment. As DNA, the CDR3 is TGTGCCAGCAGTTCCCGGGTTTACAATGAGCAGTTCTTC. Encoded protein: CASSSRVYNEQFF.